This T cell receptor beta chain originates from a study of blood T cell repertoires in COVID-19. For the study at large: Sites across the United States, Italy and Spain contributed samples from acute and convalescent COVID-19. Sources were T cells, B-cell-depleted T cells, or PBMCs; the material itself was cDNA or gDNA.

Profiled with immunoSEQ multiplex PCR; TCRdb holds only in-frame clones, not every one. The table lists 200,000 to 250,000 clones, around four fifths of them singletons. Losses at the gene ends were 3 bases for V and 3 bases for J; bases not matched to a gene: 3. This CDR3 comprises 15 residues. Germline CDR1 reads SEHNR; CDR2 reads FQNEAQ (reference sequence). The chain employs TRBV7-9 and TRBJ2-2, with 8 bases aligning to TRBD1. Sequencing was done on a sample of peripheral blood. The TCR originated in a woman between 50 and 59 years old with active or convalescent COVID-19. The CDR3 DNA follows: TGTGCCAGCAGCTTGGACAGGGAAGACACCGGGGAGCTGTTTTTT. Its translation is CASSLDREDTGELFF.